The entry below describes one TCR beta chain. V lost 2 bases and J 5 bases, leaving 7 bases between the germline ends. The CDR3 extends over 13 amino acids. Germline V gene data show CDR1 as MGHRA and CDR2 as YSYEKL. PCR employed 60 Vbeta and 13 Jbeta primers. Only in-frame clones appear in the TCRdb table, and some are missing; sequencing was by immunoSEQ multiplex PCR. The sample holds about 180,000 clones; around 80% are singletons and the top ten take 1.2%. The data were taken from a study of cytomegalovirus exposure and HLA in healthy donors. Study-level information: Around 78 million unique TCR sequences came from HLA-typed donors in an early release.

This clonotype was sampled from a girl aged 2-10 years in good health and CMV-seropositive. The specimen was PBMCs. The J gene is TRBJ2-1, the V gene TRBV4-1; D is ambiguous. In DNA form, the CDR3 reads TGCGCCAGCAGCCAAAATCCAAACAATGAGCAGTTCTTC. This gives the protein CASSQNPNNEQFF.